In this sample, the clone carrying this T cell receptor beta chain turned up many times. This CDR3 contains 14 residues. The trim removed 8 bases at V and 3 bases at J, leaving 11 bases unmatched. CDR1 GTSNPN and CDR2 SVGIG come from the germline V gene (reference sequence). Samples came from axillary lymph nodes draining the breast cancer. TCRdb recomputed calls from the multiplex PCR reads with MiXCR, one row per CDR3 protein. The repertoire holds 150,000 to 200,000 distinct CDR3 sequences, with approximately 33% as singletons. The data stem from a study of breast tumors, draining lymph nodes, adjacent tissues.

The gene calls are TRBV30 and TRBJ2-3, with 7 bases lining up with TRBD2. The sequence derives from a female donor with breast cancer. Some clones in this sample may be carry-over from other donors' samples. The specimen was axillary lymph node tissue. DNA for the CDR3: TGTGCCGCCCAGGGCAGGGAGGGAACAGATACGCAGTATTTT. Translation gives CAAQGREGTDTQYF.